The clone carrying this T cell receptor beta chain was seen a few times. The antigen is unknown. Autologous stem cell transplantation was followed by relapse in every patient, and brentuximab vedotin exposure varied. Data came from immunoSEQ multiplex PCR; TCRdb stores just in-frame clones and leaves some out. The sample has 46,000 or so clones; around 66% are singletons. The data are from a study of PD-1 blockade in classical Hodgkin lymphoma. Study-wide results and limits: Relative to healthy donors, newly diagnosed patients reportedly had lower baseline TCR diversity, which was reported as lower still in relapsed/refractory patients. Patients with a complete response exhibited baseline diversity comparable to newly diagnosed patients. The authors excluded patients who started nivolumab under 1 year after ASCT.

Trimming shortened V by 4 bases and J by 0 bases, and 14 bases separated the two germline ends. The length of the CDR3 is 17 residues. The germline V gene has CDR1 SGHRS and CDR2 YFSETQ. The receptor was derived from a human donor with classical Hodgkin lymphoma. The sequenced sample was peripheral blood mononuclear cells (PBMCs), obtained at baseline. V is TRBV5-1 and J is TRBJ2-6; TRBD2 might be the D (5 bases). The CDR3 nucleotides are TGCGCCAGCAGCACCTCATCCGGGATCTCTGGGGCCAACGTCCTGACTTTC. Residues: CASSTSSGISGANVLTF. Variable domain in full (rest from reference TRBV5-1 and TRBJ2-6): KAGVTQTPRYLIKTRGQQVTLSCSPISGHRSVSWYQQTPGQGLQFLFEYFSETQRNKGNFPGRFSGRQFSNSRSEMNVSTLELGDSALYLCASSTSSGISGANVLTFGAGSRLTVL.